Sequencing of this T cell receptor (beta chain) was carried out in a study of read filtering for tumor transcriptome and immune sequencing. This clonotype came up many times. Trimming took off 5 bases at V and 3 bases at J, with 15 bases between the two ends. Germline V CDR1 and CDR2: SGHRS, YFSETQ. This CDR3 has 15 residues. Molecular barcoded adaptors covering alpha/delta and beta/gamma chains were used on 400 to 450 ng RNA. TCRdb processed the reads anew with MiXCR; each CDR3 protein has one entry. There are roughly 49,000 distinct CDR3 sequences in the sample; roughly 20% occur only once, and 30% to 45% lies in the top ten.

Sequencing was carried out using a population of CD138-negative cells sorted from bone marrow. The clonotype was recovered from a donor at least 40 years old with multiple myeloma. V gene TRBV5-1 combines with J gene TRBJ1-5, with D possibly matching TRBD1 (6 bases). The CDR3: CASSSEGGVNQPQHF. The CDR3 DNA is TGCGCCAGCAGTTCAGAAGGGGGGGTCAATCAGCCCCAGCATTTT.